Below are 5 T cell receptor beta chains sequenced from a single sample in a study of blood T cell repertoires in COVID-19. Sequencing was performed with immunoSEQ multiplex PCR; in TCRdb, only in-frame clones are kept and a portion is missing. The repertoire holds about 90,000 clones, with 81% as singletons. The sequencing input was peripheral blood. Source of these receptors: a man older than 75 with active or convalescent COVID-19.

DNA for the CDR3: TGTGCCAGCAGTTTTCCGGGACAGGGTTATCAGCCCCAGCATTTT. It is translated as CASSFPGQGYQPQHF. The V call is TRBV6-2 or TRBV6-3, the J call TRBJ1-5, with 9 bases matching TRBD1. CDR3 length equals 15 residues. Trimming cost V 4 bases and J 5 bases; bases outside gene matches: 6. Germline CDR1 and CDR2: MNHEY and SVGEGT.

In this sample, this clone turned up a few times. The chain joins TRBV3-1 (or the pseudogene TRBV3-2) to TRBJ2-3, with 9 positions matching TRBD2. V gave up 1 base and J gave up 4 bases; unmatched junction bases: 6. Germline CDR1 reads LGHDT; CDR2 reads YNNKEL (reference sequence). The CDR3 runs 16 residues. The CDR3 nucleotides are TGTGCCAGCAGCCAAGGTCCTAGCGGGGCCCCAGATACGCAGTATTTT. It yields the protein CASSQGPSGAPDTQYF.

This chain uses TRBV7-9 with TRBJ2-3; 10 bases align to TRBD1. The CDR3 runs 16 residues. The germline V gene encodes CDR1 SEHNR and CDR2 FQNEAQ (reference sequence). V gave up 1 base and J gave up 3 bases; unmatched junction bases: 4. The CDR3 sequence: CASSLVLDRGTDTQYF. CDR3 sequence (DNA): TGTGCCAGCAGCTTAGTTCTGGACAGGGGGACAGATACGCAGTATTTT.

The CDR3 coding sequence is TGTGCCAGCAGTGACTCGACCAGGGGGGAGAACACTGAAGCTTTCTTT. Translating gives CASSDSTRGENTEAFF. The chain recombines TRBV6-4 with TRBJ1-1; 7 positions agree with TRBD1. Germline V CDR1 and CDR2: MRHNA, SNTAGT. V lost 0 bases to trimming and J lost 1 base; unmatched junction nucleotides: 5. This CDR3 has 16 amino acids.

This chain joins TRBV6-6 and TRBJ2-3; 8 nucleotides agree with TRBD1. The V gene end was trimmed by 7 bases and the J gene end by 1 base; junction bases not matched to a gene: 7. CDR3 size: 15 residues. Germline loops: CDR1 MNHNY, CDR2 SVGAGI (reference sequence). The CDR3 region is CASTPQGAGTDTQYF. Here the CDR3 DNA reads TGTGCCAGCACTCCGCAGGGGGCGGGCACAGATACGCAGTATTTT.